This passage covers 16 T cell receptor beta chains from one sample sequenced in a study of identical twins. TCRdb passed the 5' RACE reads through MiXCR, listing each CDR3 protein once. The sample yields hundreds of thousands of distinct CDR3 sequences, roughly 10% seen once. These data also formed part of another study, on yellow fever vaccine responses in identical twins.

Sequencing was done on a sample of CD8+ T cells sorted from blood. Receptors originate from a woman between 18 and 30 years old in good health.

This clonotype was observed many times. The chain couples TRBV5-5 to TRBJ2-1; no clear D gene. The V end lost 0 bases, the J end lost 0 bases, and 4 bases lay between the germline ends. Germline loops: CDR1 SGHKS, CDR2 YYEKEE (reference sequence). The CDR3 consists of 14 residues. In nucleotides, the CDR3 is TGTGCCAGCAGCTTGGAGAACTCCTACAATGAGCAGTTCTTC. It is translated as CASSLENSYNEQFF.

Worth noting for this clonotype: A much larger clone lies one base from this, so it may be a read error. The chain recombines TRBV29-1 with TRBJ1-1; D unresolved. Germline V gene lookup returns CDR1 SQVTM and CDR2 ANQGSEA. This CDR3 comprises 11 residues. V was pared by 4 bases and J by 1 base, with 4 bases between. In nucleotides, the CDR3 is TGCAGCGTTGTAGAGAACACTGAAGCTTTCTTT. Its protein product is CSVVENTEAFF.

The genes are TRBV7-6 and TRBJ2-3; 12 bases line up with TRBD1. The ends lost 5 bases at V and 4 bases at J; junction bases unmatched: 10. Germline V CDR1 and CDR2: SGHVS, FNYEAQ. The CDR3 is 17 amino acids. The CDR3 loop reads CASSLGRDRGRSDTQYF. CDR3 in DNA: TGTGCCAGCAGCCTAGGAAGGGACAGGGGGCGCTCAGATACGCAGTATTTT.

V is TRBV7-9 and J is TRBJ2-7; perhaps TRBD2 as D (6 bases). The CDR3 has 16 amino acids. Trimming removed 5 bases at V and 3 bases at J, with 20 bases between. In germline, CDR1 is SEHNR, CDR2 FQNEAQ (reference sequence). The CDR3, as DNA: TGTGCCAGCAGCCCCCGCCCCGGGGGTGGAAGCTACGAGCAGTACTTC. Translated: CASSPRPGGGSYEQYF.

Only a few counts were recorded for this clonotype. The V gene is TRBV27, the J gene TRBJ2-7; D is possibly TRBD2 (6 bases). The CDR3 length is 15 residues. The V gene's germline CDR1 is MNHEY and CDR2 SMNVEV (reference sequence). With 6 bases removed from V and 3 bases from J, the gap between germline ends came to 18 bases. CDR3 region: CASSLRRAAFYEQYF. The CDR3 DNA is TGTGCCAGCAGCCTTAGGAGGGCCGCGTTCTACGAGCAGTACTTC.

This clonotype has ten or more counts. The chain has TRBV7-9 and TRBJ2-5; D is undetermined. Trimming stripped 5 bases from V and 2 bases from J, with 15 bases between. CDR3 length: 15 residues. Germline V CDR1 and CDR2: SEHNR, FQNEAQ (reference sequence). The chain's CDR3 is CASSLLNRQQETQYF. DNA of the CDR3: TGTGCCAGCAGCCTATTAAACAGACAACAAGAGACCCAGTACTTC.

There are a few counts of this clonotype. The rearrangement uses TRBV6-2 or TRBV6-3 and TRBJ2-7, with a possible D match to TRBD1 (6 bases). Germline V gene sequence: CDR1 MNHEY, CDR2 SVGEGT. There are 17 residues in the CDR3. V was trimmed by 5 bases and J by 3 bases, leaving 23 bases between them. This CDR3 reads CASSAASNRAALYEQYF. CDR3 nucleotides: TGTGCCAGCAGTGCCGCCTCAAACAGGGCTGCCCTCTACGAGCAGTACTTC.

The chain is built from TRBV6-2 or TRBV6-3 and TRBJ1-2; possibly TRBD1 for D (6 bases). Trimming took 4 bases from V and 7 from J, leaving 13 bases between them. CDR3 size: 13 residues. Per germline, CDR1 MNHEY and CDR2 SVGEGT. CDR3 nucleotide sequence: TGTGCCAGCAGTTCCGGACAGTACATTGGCTACACCTTC. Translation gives CASSSGQYIGYTF.

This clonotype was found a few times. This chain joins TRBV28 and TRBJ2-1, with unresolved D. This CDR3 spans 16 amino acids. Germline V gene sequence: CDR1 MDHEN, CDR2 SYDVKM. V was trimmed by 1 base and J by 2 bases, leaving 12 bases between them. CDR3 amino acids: CASSLSEETPYNEQFF. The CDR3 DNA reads TGTGCCAGCAGTTTATCCGAGGAGACCCCCTACAATGAGCAGTTCTTC.

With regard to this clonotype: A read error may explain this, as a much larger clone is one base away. The CDR3 here is CASSGLDTEAF. The CDR3 coding sequence is TGTGCCAGCAGCGGTTTGGACACAGAAGCTTTT. The rearrangement uses TRBV9 and TRBJ1-1; possibly TRBD1 for D (5 bases). The CDR3 covers 11 residues. The germline V gene has CDR1 SGDLS and CDR2 YYNGEE.

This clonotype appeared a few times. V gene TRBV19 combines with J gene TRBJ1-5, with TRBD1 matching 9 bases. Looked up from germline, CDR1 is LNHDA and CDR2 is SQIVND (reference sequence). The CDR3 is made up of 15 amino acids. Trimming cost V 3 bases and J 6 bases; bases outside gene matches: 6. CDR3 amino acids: CASSISTGGSQPQHF. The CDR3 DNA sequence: TGTGCCAGTAGTATCTCGACAGGGGGTAGTCAGCCCCAGCATTTT.

DNA for the CDR3: TGCAGCGTTGAAGGAGGGGATGGGACTGAAGCTTTCTTT. Its translation is CSVEGGDGTEAFF. This chain links TRBV29-1 with TRBJ1-1; tentatively, D is TRBD1 (5 bases). From germline, CDR1 is SQVTM and CDR2 ANQGSEA. V gave up 1 base and J gave up 5 bases, with 11 bases separating them. The CDR3 totals 13 residues.

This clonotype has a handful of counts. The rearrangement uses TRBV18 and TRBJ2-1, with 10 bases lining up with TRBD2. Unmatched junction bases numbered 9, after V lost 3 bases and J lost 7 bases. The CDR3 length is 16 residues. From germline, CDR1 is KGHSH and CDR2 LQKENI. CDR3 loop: CASSPSRTSGYNEQFF. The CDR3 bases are TGTGCCAGCTCACCGAGCAGGACTAGCGGTTATAATGAGCAGTTCTTC.

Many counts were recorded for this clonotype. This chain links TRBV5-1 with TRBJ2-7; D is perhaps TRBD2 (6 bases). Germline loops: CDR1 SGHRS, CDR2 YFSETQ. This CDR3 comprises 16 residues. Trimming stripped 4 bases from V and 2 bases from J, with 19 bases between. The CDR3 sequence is CASSPRVVAATYEQYF. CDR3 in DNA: TGCGCCAGCAGCCCGCGAGTGGTAGCGGCTACCTACGAGCAGTACTTC.

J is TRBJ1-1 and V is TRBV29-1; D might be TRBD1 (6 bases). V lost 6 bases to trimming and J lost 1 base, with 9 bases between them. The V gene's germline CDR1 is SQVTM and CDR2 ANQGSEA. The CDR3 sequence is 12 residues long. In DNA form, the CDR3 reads TGCAGCGTCTTGACAGGGAACACTGAAGCTTTCTTT. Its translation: CSVLTGNTEAFF.

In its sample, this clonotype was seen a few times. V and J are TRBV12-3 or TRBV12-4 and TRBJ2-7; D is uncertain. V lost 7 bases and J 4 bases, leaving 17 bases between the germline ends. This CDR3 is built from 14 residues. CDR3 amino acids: CASTPERKLYEQYF. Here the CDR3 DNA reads TGTGCCAGCACCCCGGAGAGGAAATTATACGAGCAGTACTTC.